A single sample is the source of the 27 T cell receptor beta chains below, sequenced in a study of shared clonotypes between healthy human individuals. Method: immunoSEQ multiplex PCR; TCRdb's copy keeps in-frame clones and lacks some. The sample holds some 2 million clones, about 95% seen once. The naive CD8 subset, CD45RO-negative cells positively selected for CCR7, excluded terminally differentiated effector memory CD45RA+ cells. Sequencing input: naive CD8+ T cells sorted from blood. Source of these receptors: a man aged 18 to 35 in good health.

The chain joins TRBV21-1 to TRBJ1-4; TRBD1, the table's D call, was not compared with the DNA. TRBV21-1 has pseudogene status. This CDR3 is 13 amino acids long. CDR3 loop: CAGFGQGKEKLFF. CDR3 bases: TGTGCCGGCTTTGGACAGGGGAAGGAAAAACTGTTTTTT.

The chain carries TRBV11-3 and TRBJ1-1, with D maybe TRBD1 (5 bases). Germline CDR1 is SGHNT and CDR2 is YENEEA. CDR3 length: 16 residues. V dropped 4 bases and J dropped 1 base, with 16 bases sitting between them. Here the CDR3 DNA reads TGTGCCAGCAGCTCTCCCCGACAGCGTGAGAACACTGAAGCTTTCTTT. Residues: CASSSPRQRENTEAFF.

The chain links TRBV7-8 to TRBJ2-3; possible D gene TRBD2, 6 bases. V lost 5 bases, J lost 5 bases, and 20 bases lay in between. The CDR3 sequence is 16 residues long. The germline V gene encodes CDR1 SGHVS and CDR2 FQNEAQ. CDR3 bases: TGTGCCAGCAGCCCCAGTGGTCCTGGGGGAGGAGATACGCAGTATTTT. Protein product: CASSPSGPGGGDTQYF.

The rearrangement uses TRBV10-2 and TRBJ1-1; the match to TRBD1 covers 7 bases. The CDR3 has 14 residues. V shed 8 bases and J 7 bases; nucleotides not matched to a gene: 13. Germline V gene sequence: CDR1 WSHSY, CDR2 SAAADI. CDR3 DNA sequence: TGCGCCAGCGCGACAGGGTTTGGACCTTTTGAAGCTTTCTTT. Its translation is CASATGFGPFEAFF.

This chain connects TRBV13 to TRBJ2-7, with 11 bases fitting TRBD1. CDR1 and CDR2 from the germline V gene are PRHDT and FYEKMQ (reference sequence). The CDR3 is 15 residues long. V gave up 1 base and J gave up 5 bases; unmatched junction bases: 4. Written as DNA, the CDR3 is TGTGCCAGCAGCTTAGAAGGACAGGGGGCGCACGAGCAGTACTTC. This encodes CASSLEGQGAHEQYF.

V usage is TRBV11-3 and J usage is TRBJ2-5; D ambiguous. V shed 1 base and J shed 1 base, with 10 bases lying between them. The CDR3 runs 15 residues. Looked up from germline, CDR1 is SGHNT and CDR2 is YENEEA. For the CDR3, the DNA is TGTGCCAGCAGCTTAGGGGGAAACTCCCAAGAGACCCAGTACTTC. Its translation: CASSLGGNSQETQYF.

V usage is TRBV23-1 and J usage is TRBJ1-1; D is perhaps TRBD1 (6 bases). TRBV23-1 is known as an ORF, though its function is uncertain. Trimming took 6 bases from V and 3 from J, leaving 11 bases between them. The CDR3 has 13 residues. In DNA form, the CDR3 reads TGCGCCAGCAGATCGGAGGGGGACACTGAAGCTTTCTTT. Residues: CASRSEGDTEAFF.

The rearrangement links TRBV5-6 to TRBJ1-1; TRBD1 matches at 7 bases. The germline CDR1 and CDR2 sequences are SGHDT and YYEEEE. With V trimmed by 2 bases and J by 1 base, 2 bases remained unmatched. CDR3 size: 14 residues. CDR3 in amino acids: CASSLWTGNTEAFF. Here the CDR3 DNA reads TGTGCCAGCAGCTTATGGACAGGGAACACTGAAGCTTTCTTT.

This clone was observed a single time. The rearrangement uses TRBV5-1 and TRBJ1-1; 8 bases match TRBD1. The germline V gene encodes CDR1 SGHRS and CDR2 YFSETQ. The junction had 9 bases not matched to a gene; V was cut back by 3 bases and J by 5 bases. There are 15 residues in the CDR3. CDR3 nucleotides: TGCGCCAGCAGCTCCGGACAGGGTGGTTGGACTGAAGCTTTCTTT. Its translation is CASSSGQGGWTEAFF.

V gene TRBV28 combines with J gene TRBJ2-4; TRBD1 aligns across 7 bases. J was trimmed by 8 bases and V by 5 bases; bases with no gene match: 9. The CDR3 spans 14 residues. Germline V CDR1 and CDR2: MDHEN, SYDVKM. As DNA, the CDR3 is TGTGCCAGCAGTCCACAGGGGCTAGGGGACATTCAGTACTTC. As protein: CASSPQGLGDIQYF.

The chain employs TRBV9 and TRBJ2-2, with 8 bases aligning to TRBD1. V trimming: 4 bases; J trimming: 4 bases; junction bases outside the gene matches: 15. There are 18 residues in the CDR3. Germline CDR1 SGDLS, CDR2 YYNGEE. CDR3 in amino acids: CASSPDLPRGLSTGELFF. CDR3 nucleotides: TGTGCCAGCAGCCCCGACCTCCCCAGGGGGCTAAGCACCGGGGAGCTGTTTTTT.

The chain employs TRBV7-9 and TRBJ1-1; D ambiguous. Trimming stripped 5 bases from V and 6 bases from J, with 13 bases between. Germline V gives CDR1 SEHNR, CDR2 FQNEAQ (reference sequence). This CDR3 comprises 13 residues. CDR3 loop: CASSLEVGSEAFF. In DNA, the CDR3 is TGTGCCAGCAGCCTCGAAGTGGGCTCTGAAGCTTTCTTT.

The rearrangement uses TRBV7-6 and TRBJ1-1; D call uncertain. Germline V gene lookup returns CDR1 SGHVS and CDR2 FNYEAQ. The CDR3 totals 16 residues. V lost 1 base and J 1 base, leaving 13 bases between the germline ends. The CDR3 sequence is CASSLGRVGPNTEAFF. The CDR3 DNA is TGTGCCAGCAGCTTAGGGAGAGTGGGCCCGAACACTGAAGCTTTCTTT. Complete variable domain (other parts from reference TRBV7-6 and TRBJ1-1): GAGVSQSPRYKVTKRGQDVALRCDPISGHVSLYWYRQALGQGPEFLTYFNYEAQQDKSGLPNDRFSAERPEGSISTLTIQRTEQRDSAMYRCASSLGRVGPNTEAFFGQGTRLTVV.

V gene TRBV19 combines with J gene TRBJ2-5; D is ambiguous. The germline CDR1 and CDR2 sequences are LNHDA and SQIVND (reference sequence). There are 16 residues in the CDR3. V was clipped by 1 base and J by 1 base, with 13 bases between them. CDR3 in amino acids: CASSIVPGQVQETQYF. CDR3 DNA sequence: TGTGCCAGTAGTATAGTCCCCGGCCAGGTCCAAGAGACCCAGTACTTC.

This clone is a singleton in its sample. This chain joins TRBV4-1 and TRBJ2-5; 9 positions match TRBD2. The CDR3 contains 16 residues. With 1 base clipped from V and 3 bases from J, the junction kept 6 bases outside the gene matches. Looked up from germline, CDR1 is MGHRA and CDR2 is YSYEKL. The CDR3 spells CASSQVVLAGEETQYF. The CDR3 DNA is TGCGCCAGCAGCCAAGTTGTACTAGCGGGCGAAGAGACCCAGTACTTC.

The V gene is TRBV29-1, the J gene TRBJ1-1, with 7 bases fitting TRBD1. Unmatched junction bases numbered 5, after V lost 6 bases and J lost 1 base. CDR3 length: 13 residues. Germline CDR1 and CDR2: SQVTM and ANQGSEA. The CDR3 loop reads CSVSGTANTEAFF. CDR3 bases: TGCAGCGTCTCAGGGACAGCGAACACTGAAGCTTTCTTT.

For this clone: The same CDR3 also results from other DNA sequences found in this sample. V gene TRBV30 combines with J gene TRBJ2-7, with D unresolved. Trimming pared 3 bases from V and 0 bases from J, leaving 6 bases between. The germline V gene has CDR1 GTSNPN and CDR2 SVGIG (reference sequence). The CDR3 length is 12 residues. CDR3 protein: CAWSADSYEQYF. CDR3 coding DNA: TGTGCCTGGAGCGCGGACTCCTACGAGCAGTACTTC.

This clone was detected only a few times. The genes are TRBV5-1 and TRBJ1-2; D is unresolved. The germline V gene encodes CDR1 SGHRS and CDR2 YFSETQ. This CDR3 spans 15 amino acids. Trimming took off 0 bases at V and 2 bases at J, with 11 bases between the two ends. The CDR3 coding sequence is TGCGCCAGCAGCTTGGAGTTCGCGGGCAACTATGGCTACACCTTC. This gives the protein CASSLEFAGNYGYTF. Using reference TRBV5-1 and TRBJ1-2 for the parts outside the CDR3, the full variable domain is KAGVTQTPRYLIKTRGQQVTLSCSPISGHRSVSWYQQTPGQGLQFLFEYFSETQRNKGNFPGRFSGRQFSNSRSEMNVSTLELGDSALYLCASSLEFAGNYGYTFGSGTRLTVV.

This clone was detected only once. CDR3 nucleotides: TGTGCCAGCAGCGTCGGGGGCCACTACGAGCAGTACTTC. Its translation: CASSVGGHYEQYF. J is TRBJ2-7 and V is TRBV5-6; D may correspond to TRBD1 or TRBD2 (6 bases each). The CDR3 is 13 residues long. The germline V gene has CDR1 SGHDT and CDR2 YYEEEE. V lost 4 bases to trimming and J lost 3 bases, with 11 bases between them.

For this clone: Additional DNA sequences in this sample encode the identical CDR3. This chain joins TRBV9 and TRBJ2-7; 7 bases fit TRBD2. V lost 3 bases and J lost 0; bases outside the gene matches: 6. This CDR3 spans 15 amino acids. Germline loops: CDR1 SGDLS, CDR2 YYNGEE. CDR3 bases: TGTGCCAGCAGCGCCAGCGGGGCTAGCTCCTACGAGCAGTACTTC. Residues: CASSASGASSYEQYF.

This chain joins TRBV19 and TRBJ1-2; possible D gene TRBD1, 5 bases. The CDR3 is made up of 15 amino acids. Germline V gene data show CDR1 as LNHDA and CDR2 as SQIVND (reference sequence). V lost 7 bases and J 7 bases, leaving 22 bases between the germline ends. The CDR3 loop is CASIAPGPEASGYTF. In DNA form, the CDR3 reads TGTGCCAGTATCGCCCCGGGACCCGAGGCGAGTGGCTACACCTTC.

The chain employs TRBV18 and TRBJ1-2; 9 bases are a match to TRBD1. The CDR3 consists of 15 residues. V shed 9 bases, J shed 8 bases, and the junction held 16 bases outside the gene matches. CDR1 is KGHSH, CDR2 LQKENI, per germline. CDR3 coding DNA: TGTGCCAGGCGTGGAGAAAACAGGGGGCTCTGGGGCTACACCTTC. Encoded protein: CARRGENRGLWGYTF.

J is TRBJ1-1 and V is TRBV7-9, with TRBD1 matching over 12 bases. V lost 2 bases, J lost 6 bases, and 7 bases stayed unmatched. CDR3 length: 16 amino acids. From germline, CDR1 is SEHNR and CDR2 FQNEAQ (reference sequence). CDR3 sequence (DNA): TGTGCCAGCAGCTTACCCGGGACAGGGGGCATCCCTGAAGCTTTCTTT. It codes for CASSLPGTGGIPEAFF.

V gene TRBV5-1 combines with J gene TRBJ2-7; 12 positions match TRBD2. V shed 1 base, J shed 2 bases, and the junction held 10 bases outside the gene matches. Germline CDR1 SGHRS, CDR2 YFSETQ. The length of the CDR3 is 18 residues. CDR3 loop: CASSLTTSGGILTYEQYF. Written as DNA, the CDR3 is TGCGCCAGCAGCTTGACGACTAGCGGGGGAATTTTAACCTACGAGCAGTACTTC.

This clone occurred once. The chain links TRBV7-9 to TRBJ1-1; no definite D call. This CDR3 spans 14 amino acids. CDR1 is SEHNR and CDR2 is FQNEAQ in the germline V gene (reference sequence). Trimming shortened V by 1 base and J by 6 bases, and 12 bases separated the two germline ends. The DNA of the CDR3 is TGTGCCAGCAGCTTAGTACTACTTTCAGCTGAAGCTTTCTTT. It is translated as CASSLVLLSAEAFF. The whole variable domain, remainder taken from reference TRBV7-9 and TRBJ1-1, is DTGVSQNPRHKITKRGQNVTFRCDPISEHNRLYWYRQTLGQGPEFLTYFQNEAQLEKSRLLSDRFSAERPKGSFSTLEIQRTEQGDSAMYLCASSLVLLSAEAFFGQGTRLTVV.

For the CDR3, the DNA is TGTGCCAGCAGCCCCCGGGATTGGAAAAAAGGCTACACCTTC. It encodes CASSPRDWKKGYTF. The rearrangement uses TRBV7-9 and TRBJ1-2; D is uncertain. This CDR3 has 14 residues. V dropped 5 bases and J dropped 8 bases, with 18 bases sitting between them. Germline V gene lookup returns CDR1 SEHNR and CDR2 FQNEAQ (reference sequence).

The chain combines TRBV7-9 with TRBJ2-2; D perhaps matches TRBD2 (6 bases). V was cut by 10 bases and J by 1 base, with 25 bases left in between. This CDR3 spans 18 amino acids. In germline, CDR1 is SEHNR, CDR2 FQNEAQ (reference sequence). The CDR3 region is CAIEKRGTGGENTGELFF. CDR3 sequence (DNA): TGTGCCATCGAGAAGAGGGGTACGGGCGGGGAGAACACCGGGGAGCTGTTTTTT.